This TCR beta chain was sequenced for a study of blood T cell repertoires in COVID-19. The overall study: Nucleic acid was either cDNA or gDNA, and it came from T cells, B-cell-depleted T cells, or PBMCs.

As handled by the study authors: Estimation of nucleated cell counts relied on the amplification of reference gene primers. Generated by immunoSEQ multiplex PCR, the TCRdb table keeps only in-frame clones and is missing some. V, J and clone size were drawn from that table, and D and trimming were deduced from the DNA. The table includes about 260,000 clones, about 87% detected once. CDR3 length equals 15 residues. V lost 0 bases and J lost 2, with 11 bases in between. The V gene's germline CDR1 is SGHRS and CDR2 YFSETQ. This clone was picked up a small number of times. Sequencing input: peripheral blood. The V gene is TRBV5-1, the J gene TRBJ1-1; tentative D call: TRBD1 (5 bases). The origin of this receptor is a woman between 35 and 50 years old who had recovered from COVID-19. The CDR3 sequence is CASSLVFQGNTEAFF. CDR3 bases: TGCGCCAGCAGCTTGGTGTTCCAGGGCAACACTGAAGCTTTCTTT.